This TCR beta chain stems from a study of blood T cell repertoires in COVID-19. Study in general: Acute and convalescent COVID-19 specimens originated in the United States, Italy and Spain. PBMCs, B-cell-depleted T cells, or T cells provided the cDNA or gDNA that made up the material.

Source study methods: Reference gene primer amplification gave estimated nucleated cell counts. The method was immunoSEQ multiplex PCR; TCRdb's version includes in-frame clones alone and lacks a portion of them. The D gene and trimming were derived from the DNA, and the V and J assignments and clone size from that table. There are around 74,000 clones in the sample; roughly nine tenths occur only once, and around 7.9% lies in the top ten. After removal of 5 bases from V and 5 bases from J, the junction contained 12 bases not matched to a gene. This CDR3 is built from 15 residues. Germline V gene sequence: CDR1 SGHTA, CDR2 FQGNSA.

Sequences were obtained from peripheral blood. The chain employs TRBV7-2 and TRBJ2-7, with 7 nucleotides matching TRBD2. The TCR comes from a man under 40 with acute or convalescent COVID-19. The CDR3 DNA follows: TGTGCCAGCAGCCGCAACGGGAGGCCAATGGACGAGCAGTACTTC. Translating gives CASSRNGRPMDEQYF.